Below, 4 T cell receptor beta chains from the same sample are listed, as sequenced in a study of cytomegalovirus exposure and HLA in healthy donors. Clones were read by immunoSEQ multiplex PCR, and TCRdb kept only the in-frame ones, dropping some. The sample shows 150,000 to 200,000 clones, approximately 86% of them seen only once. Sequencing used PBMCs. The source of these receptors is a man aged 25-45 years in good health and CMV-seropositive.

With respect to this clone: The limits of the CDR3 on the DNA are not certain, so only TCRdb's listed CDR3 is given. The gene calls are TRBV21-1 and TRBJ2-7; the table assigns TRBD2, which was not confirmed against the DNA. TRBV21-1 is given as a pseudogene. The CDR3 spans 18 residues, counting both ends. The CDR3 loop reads CASSKEFRGRESPCEQYF.

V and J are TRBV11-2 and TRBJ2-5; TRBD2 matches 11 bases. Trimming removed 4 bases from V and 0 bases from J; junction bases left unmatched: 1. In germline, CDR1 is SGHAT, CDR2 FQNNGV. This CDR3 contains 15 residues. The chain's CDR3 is CASSWGLADQETQYF. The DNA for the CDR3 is TGTGCCAGCAGCTGGGGACTAGCGGACCAAGAGACCCAGTACTTC.

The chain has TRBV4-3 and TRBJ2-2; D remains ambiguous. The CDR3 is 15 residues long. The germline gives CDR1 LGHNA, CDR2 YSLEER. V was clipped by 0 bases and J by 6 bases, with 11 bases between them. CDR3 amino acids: CASSQDLGAAGELFF. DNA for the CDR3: TGCGCCAGCAGCCAAGATTTAGGTGCGGCCGGGGAGCTGTTTTTT.

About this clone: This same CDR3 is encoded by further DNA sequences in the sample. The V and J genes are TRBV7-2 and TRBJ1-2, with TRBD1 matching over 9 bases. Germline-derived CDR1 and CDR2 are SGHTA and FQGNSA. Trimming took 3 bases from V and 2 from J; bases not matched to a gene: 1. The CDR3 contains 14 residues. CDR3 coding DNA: TGTGCCAGCAGCTTGGGACAGGGAAACTATGGCTACACCTTC. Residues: CASSLGQGNYGYTF.